This TCR beta chain came from a study of cytomegalovirus exposure and HLA in healthy donors. V shed 2 bases and J shed 2 bases, with 16 bases lying between them. Germline V gives CDR1 SGHVS, CDR2 FNYEAQ. The CDR3 length is 16 residues. Libraries were prepared by immunoSEQ multiplex PCR; TCRdb keeps only in-frame clonotypes and omits some of them. The sample includes more than 200,000 clones, about 90% of them seen just once. Material for sequencing was PBMCs. V and J are TRBV7-6 and TRBJ2-7, with a tentative D call TRBD2 (5 bases). This receptor was obtained from a man aged 18-30 years in good health and CMV-seropositive. In DNA, the CDR3 is TGTGCCAGCAGCTTACTCGGCGCGGGTCCTACCTACGAGCAGTACTTC. It codes for CASSLLGAGPTYEQYF.